The 19 T cell receptor beta chains listed next were all sequenced from one sample in a study of low-dose radiotherapy and immunotherapy resistance in tumors. For amplifying TCRs, the PCR ran for around 20 cycles with Phusion, which was used together with a constant-region primer and the adapter on the V primers. TCRdb re-called the reads through MiXCR, storing one row per CDR3 protein. The table has roughly 52,000 distinct CDR3 sequences, roughly 31% seen once; the top ten hold approximately 8%. Regarding time point: after trial treatment. As to treatment: LDRT plus nivolumab, ipilimumab, low-dose cyclophosphamide and aspirin (RACIN trial). Source: PBMCs, taken after low-dose radiotherapy plus immunotherapy. All receptors come from a male donor with rectosigmoid adenocarcinoma.

The genes are TRBV7-2 and TRBJ2-1; TRBD2 matches 7 bases. Looked up from germline, CDR1 is SGHTA and CDR2 is FQGNSA. J gave up 6 bases and V 1 base, and 3 bases lay outside the gene matches. The CDR3 is 14 residues long. This CDR3 is CASSLGVAGNEQFF. CDR3 nucleotides: TGTGCCAGCAGCTTAGGAGTAGCGGGCAATGAGCAGTTCTTC.

The chain employs TRBV5-1 and TRBJ2-7; 8 positions agree with TRBD2. Trimming took 0 bases from V and 7 from J; bases not matched to a gene: 12. The CDR3 is made up of 16 amino acids. Germline V CDR1 and CDR2: SGHRS, YFSETQ. CDR3 coding DNA: TGCGCCAGCAGCTTGGTACCGGGACTAGATGTGTATGAGCAGTACTTC. It specifies CASSLVPGLDVYEQYF.

This clonotype was counted a few times. This chain uses TRBV7-9 with TRBJ1-1, with a possible D match to TRBD1 (6 bases). The CDR3 loop spans 13 amino acids. The V end lost 1 base, the J end lost 7 bases, and 10 bases lay between the germline ends. CDR1 and CDR2 (germline): SEHNR, FQNEAQ (reference sequence). The CDR3 DNA follows: TGTGCCAGCAGCTTAGTAGCGGACAGTGAAGCTTTCTTT. It codes for CASSLVADSEAFF.

Many counts were recorded for this clonotype. The J gene is TRBJ1-5, the V gene TRBV25-1, with 7 bases lining up with TRBD1. The CDR3 is 15 residues long. After removal of 8 bases from V and 2 bases from J, the junction contained 9 bases not matched to a gene. CDR1 is MGHDK, CDR2 SYGVNS, per germline. Here the CDR3 DNA reads TGTGCCAGCGCAGGACCAGGGGGAGGCAATCAGCCCCAGCATTTT. Amino acid sequence: CASAGPGGGNQPQHF. Complete variable domain (other parts from reference TRBV25-1 and TRBJ1-5): EADIYQTPRYLVIGTGKKITLECSQTMGHDKMYWYQQDPGMELHLIHYSYGVNSTEKGDLSSESTVSRIRTEHFPLTLESARPSHTSQYLCASAGPGGGNQPQHFGDGTRLSIL.

This clonotype was counted between two and nine times. The rearrangement links TRBV6-1 to TRBJ1-1; 7 bases line up with TRBD1. This CDR3 comprises 12 residues. Germline values: CDR1 MNHNS, CDR2 SASEGT. With V trimmed by 8 bases and J by 5 bases, 5 bases remained unmatched. CDR3 sequence: CASGGGRTEAFF. CDR3 nucleotides: TGTGCCAGCGGAGGGGGCAGAACTGAAGCTTTCTTT.

The table lists this clonotype with many counts. This chain joins TRBV27 and TRBJ2-5; D call uncertain. This CDR3 contains 14 residues. V was cut by 3 bases and J by 5 bases, with 13 bases left in between. CDR1 is MNHEY, CDR2 SMNVEV, per germline (reference sequence). The CDR3 DNA reads as TGTGCCAGCAGTTTTAGTCAGACCCCGGAGACCCAGTACTTC. Residues: CASSFSQTPETQYF.

This clonotype came up a few times. With only one base between it and a far larger clone, this is likely a read error. The CDR3 spells CASSTNSNEQYF. The CDR3 nucleotides are TGTGCCAGCAGTACAAACAGCAATGAGCAGTACTTC. The J gene is TRBJ2-7, the V gene TRBV28; D is unresolved. Germline-derived CDR1 and CDR2 are MDHEN and SYDVKM. CDR3 length: 12 amino acids. The V and J ends lost 5 bases and 7 bases respectively, with 12 bases between them.

The chain joins TRBV20-1 to TRBJ2-3; D unresolved. The CDR3 is 10 residues long. Germline-derived CDR1 and CDR2 are DFQATT and SNEGSKA (reference sequence). The germline V and J ends were trimmed by 3 bases and 8 bases, with 6 bases remaining between them. The CDR3 DNA reads TGCAGTGCTAGCCCGGGTACGCAGTATTTT. This translates into CSASPGTQYF.

With regard to this clonotype: The likely explanation is a read error, given a far larger clone one base away. CDR3 bases: TGTGCCACCAGTCAAGGACTGAGGGCATCTGAAGCTTTCTTT. Amino acids: CATSQGLRASEAFF. The rearrangement uses TRBV24-1 and TRBJ1-1; the D is unclear. Trimming removed 6 bases at V and 6 bases at J, with 16 bases between. The CDR3 totals 14 residues. Germline lookup yields CDR1 KGHDR and CDR2 SFDVKD.

The rearrangement links TRBV4-3 to TRBJ2-7; possible D gene TRBD1, 6 bases. The CDR3 extends over 14 amino acids. CDR1 and CDR2 from the germline V gene are LGHNA and YSLEER. Deletions cut 6 bases from V and 0 bases from J, with 12 bases between. The CDR3 DNA sequence: TGCGCCAGCAGTGGGCAGGACAGCTCCTACGAGCAGTACTTC. Translated: CASSGQDSSYEQYF.

CDR3 nucleotides: TGCAGCGTTGATCAGGACAGGGGAGAAGAGTACCAAGAGACCCAGTACTTC. It yields the protein CSVDQDRGEEYQETQYF. The chain carries TRBV29-1 and TRBJ2-5; 9 positions match TRBD1. Germline V gene sequence: CDR1 SQVTM, CDR2 ANQGSEA. The CDR3 spans 17 residues. Losses at the gene ends were 3 bases for V and 0 bases for J; bases not matched to a gene: 11.

The chain employs TRBV5-1 and TRBJ2-7; D is possibly TRBD2 (5 bases). V shed 7 bases and J shed 3 bases, with 17 bases lying between them. This CDR3 contains 14 residues. Germline V CDR1 and CDR2: SGHRS, YFSETQ. The CDR3 loop reads CASRAQGGYYEQYF. The CDR3 DNA follows: TGCGCCAGCCGGGCCCAAGGAGGTTACTACGAGCAGTACTTC.

The table lists this clonotype with many counts. The rearrangement joins TRBV6-2 or TRBV6-3 to TRBJ2-2; 11 bases align to TRBD2. V shed 2 bases, J shed 4 bases, and the junction held 0 bases outside the gene matches. Germline V gene data show CDR1 as MNHEY and CDR2 as SVGEGT. This CDR3 region has 15 residues. CDR3 loop: CASSYTSGGTGELFF. In DNA form, the CDR3 reads TGTGCCAGCAGTTACACTAGCGGGGGCACCGGGGAGCTGTTTTTT.

This clonotype was observed a few times. This chain uses TRBV18 with TRBJ1-2; tentative D call: TRBD1 (5 bases). The germline gives CDR1 KGHSH, CDR2 LQKENI. V was pared by 3 bases and J by 2 bases, with 13 bases between. This CDR3 comprises 15 residues. The CDR3 reads CASSPGDPRNYGYTF. CDR3 in DNA: TGTGCCAGCTCACCTGGGGACCCTAGAAACTATGGCTACACCTTC.

The table lists this clonotype with many counts. The chain links TRBV7-8 to TRBJ2-1; 15 positions match TRBD2. In germline, CDR1 is SGHVS, CDR2 FQNEAQ. The trim removed 5 bases at V and 0 bases at J, leaving 5 bases unmatched. CDR3 length: 18 amino acids. CDR3 nucleotides: TGTGCCAGCAGCCTAGGACTAGCGGGGGGGTTCTCCTACAATGAGCAGTTCTTC. The encoded protein is CASSLGLAGGFSYNEQFF.

The chain joins TRBV18 to TRBJ1-5; TRBD1 might be the D (5 bases). CDR3 length equals 13 residues. Trimming removed 6 bases from V and 5 bases from J, with 11 bases in between. Germline CDR1 KGHSH, CDR2 LQKENI. The CDR3 loop reads CASSLGADQPQHF. The CDR3 DNA is TGTGCCAGCTCGCTCGGGGCAGATCAGCCCCAGCATTTT.

The chain carries TRBV6-8 and TRBJ2-7; 9 bases map to TRBD1. With 5 bases clipped from V and 5 bases from J, the junction kept 4 bases outside the gene matches. The CDR3 consists of 13 residues. CDR1 MNHGY and CDR2 SAAAGT come from the germline V gene. CDR3 sequence: CASSRTGVHEQYF. CDR3 bases: TGTGCCAGCAGTAGGACAGGGGTCCACGAGCAGTACTTC.

This clonotype was counted at least ten times. The chain couples TRBV11-2 to TRBJ2-2; D is undetermined. The CDR3 covers 14 residues. V dropped 3 bases and J dropped 1 base, with 6 bases sitting between them. Germline V CDR1 and CDR2: SGHAT, FQNNGV. For the CDR3, the DNA is TGTGCCAGCAGCTTTACGGGGAACACCGGGGAGCTGTTTTTT. Amino acid sequence: CASSFTGNTGELFF.

This clonotype came up once. The gene calls are TRBV5-1 and TRBJ2-3; no clear D gene. Between the trimmed V and J ends, which lost 2 bases and 1 base, there was a span of 11 bases. Germline lookup yields CDR1 SGHRS and CDR2 YFSETQ. There are 15 residues in the CDR3. For the CDR3, the DNA is TGCGCCAGCAGCTTACTCGGTCATGGCACAGATACGCAGTATTTT. Translating gives CASSLLGHGTDTQYF. Full variable domain (rest looked up from reference TRBV5-1 and TRBJ2-3): KAGVTQTPRYLIKTRGQQVTLSCSPISGHRSVSWYQQTPGQGLQFLFEYFSETQRNKGNFPGRFSGRQFSNSRSEMNVSTLELGDSALYLCASSLLGHGTDTQYFGPGTRLTVL.